This T cell receptor (beta chain) was recovered during a study of PD-1 blockade in classical Hodgkin lymphoma (dated by TCRdb to about 2020). Looking at the study overall: Nivolumab dosing was 3 mg/kg intravenously every 2 weeks, continuing until either disease progression or unacceptable toxicity. A peripheral blood immune signature of response to PD-1 blockade in classical Hodgkin lymphoma was defined using TCR beta sequencing and CyTOF. What the research found in general, with its limitations: Newly diagnosed patients were reported to have lower baseline TCR diversity than healthy donors, and relapsed/refractory patients were reported to have lower baseline TCR diversity still. Trial patients with a complete response had baseline diversity similar to that of newly diagnosed patients, while partial responders and progressors had significantly lower diversity. By C4D1, a significant rise was seen in CD4+ TCR diversity but not in CD8+ TCR diversity (p=0.0027 vs p=0.16), and the rise was most apparent among complete responders (p=0.02). Lower diversity was observed in patients in whom nivolumab was started less than 1 year after ASCT, and these patients were excluded from later analyses so that confounding by immune reconstitution would be avoided. The study covered only a single clinical trial cohort, and the causes of the repertoire differences, possibly disease activity or prior therapy, were still not defined.

Read against the paper, the sample's time point label means: cycle 4 day 1 (C4D1), after less than 7 weeks of nivolumab. Every trial patient had relapsed following autologous stem cell transplantation, and prior brentuximab vedotin exposure was what differed among cohorts A, B and C. The trial cohort included roughly 60 patients with relapsed/refractory classical Hodgkin lymphoma, and each patient had a best overall response of complete response, partial response or progressive disease. Single-agent nivolumab was administered to trial patients in the multi-cohort phase II CheckMate 205 trial. Best overall response was determined by an independent review committee according to the 2007 International Working Group response criteria. Trial PBMCs were collected immediately before nivolumab initiation (C1D1) and during therapy at cycle 2 day 1 and cycle 4 day 1. Peripheral blood was collected in 8 mL Vacutainer Cell Preparation Tubes, from which PBMCs were isolated by centrifugation and then cryopreserved.

As to this clone: Its antigen is currently not known. It has no much larger one-base neighbor in the sample; base qualities were not kept.

CDR1 and CDR2 are read off the germline V gene as SQVTM and ANQGSEA. V lost 5 bases and J lost 4 bases, and the count of bases not matched to a germline gene is 10. The CDR3 covers 14 residues, taking in both the cysteine and the phenylalanine. Only the CDR3 part of the read is kept: 42 bases, read in frame from the first base. The Qiagen DNeasy kit was used to extract genomic DNA from unsorted PBMCs and from the negatively selected CD4+ and CD8+ fractions. TCR beta CDR3 regions were subjected to amplification by immunoSEQ multiplex PCR with primers that anneal to V and J segments. A synthetic immune receptor repertoire was used to minimize amplification bias, and remaining bias was computationally removed after sequencing. The original methods were these. Repertoire diversity was quantified as the Shannon entropy index using custom Python scripts. The unsorted, CD4+ and CD8+ repertoires were each analyzed separately, with the exception of combined analyses, where CD4+ and CD8+ sequences were merged in silico. Clonal expansion was defined as a frequency increase of at least 2-fold after treatment compared with C1D1, and clones undetected at baseline were assigned a pseudocount of 0.5. Clones with 0 or 1 copy at C1D1 were classified as singleton clones, and clones with 2 or more copies were classified as non-singleton clones. Clones expanded in unsorted samples were labelled as CD4+, CD8+ or unknown by matching protein sequences in sorted samples from the same patient. Wilcoxon tests were applied to paired samples to test diversity changes from C1D1 to C4D1. TCRdb's version of the immuneACCESS table is confined to in-frame rearrangements and falls short of the full clone set. An unresolved V gene accounts for under half of the shortfall where checked; the remainder is of unknown origin. That table furnishes V, J and clone size, whereas the DNA furnished D and trimming. Across this sample there are fewer than 50,000 clones, with approximately 78% seen only once. The ten largest clonotypes hold roughly 35% of the sample.

The source is a human donor with classical Hodgkin lymphoma. The sequenced sample was peripheral blood mononuclear cells (PBMCs), obtained before the fourth cycle of nivolumab. The chain couples TRBV29-1 to TRBJ1-1, and 7 junctional nucleotides match TRBD1. The DNA sequence follows: TGCAGCGTTAATTACAGGGGCCGAACCACTGAAGCTTTCTTT. Translated, it gives CSVNYRGRTTEAFF.